A single sample is the source of the 10 T cell receptor beta chains below, sequenced in a study of beta chain features in type 1 diabetes (dated by TCRdb to the late 2010s). What the work shows at the level of the full study, not this receptor alone: In all four CD4+ subsets, TCRB CDR3 length was moderately but significantly shorter in type 1 diabetes patients.

The library relied on the immunoSEQ multiplex PCR assay. The High Capacity cDNA Reverse Transcription Kit was used to reverse transcribe all of the isolated RNA, meaning that expressed TCRB transcripts were what got sequenced. The immuneACCESS repertoire file appears here via TCRdb, limited to in-frame rearrangements. These files lack a portion of the clones; in checked studies, under half of the deficit traces to unresolved V genes, and the cause of the others is not known. This sample is represented by about 660,000 clones; over 12% of them were singletons. Together, the top ten hold just under 0.04% of the sample. No antigens are known for them. Sequencing was done on a sample of naive CD4+ T cells from blood. The label giving this sample's cell subset or site can be read as: true naive CD4+ T cells. The receptors come from a man younger than 35 with type 1 diabetes.

The rearrangement links TRBV27 to TRBJ1-2; the D is unclear. The length of the CDR3 is 12 residues. The germline V gene encodes CDR1 MNHEY and CDR2 SMNVEV (reference sequence). Between the trimmed V and J ends, which lost 5 bases and 3 bases, there was a span of 7 bases. CDR3 DNA sequence: TGTGCCAGCAGTGGCCGGGACTATGGCTACACCTTC. It codes for CASSGRDYGYTF.

This chain connects TRBV30 to TRBJ1-2, with D possibly matching TRBD1 (5 bases). The V and J ends lost 4 bases and 4 bases respectively, with 10 bases between them. Germline V gene lookup returns CDR1 GTSNPN and CDR2 SVGIG (reference sequence). The CDR3 runs to 12 residues. The CDR3 reads CAWTGLSYGYTF. The CDR3 nucleotides read TGTGCCTGGACGGGACTGTCCTATGGCTACACCTTC. Drawing the rest from reference TRBV30 and TRBJ1-2, the complete variable domain is SQTIHQWPATLVQPVGSPLSLECTVEGTSNPNLYWYRQAAGRGLQLLFYSVGIGQISSEVPQNLSASRPQDRQFILSSKKLLLSDSGFYLCAWTGLSYGYTFGSGTRLTVV.

Only a few counts were recorded for this clone. CDR3 residues: CASSLQTAYNEQFF. The CDR3 coding sequence is TGTGCCAGCAGCTTGCAGACAGCCTACAATGAGCAGTTCTTC. This chain uses TRBV7-2 with TRBJ2-1; a weak D match, TRBD1 (5 bases). Germline values: CDR1 SGHTA, CDR2 FQGNSA. This CDR3 region has 14 residues. V lost 3 bases and J lost 2, with 8 bases in between. The full variable domain, completed using reference TRBV7-2 and TRBJ2-1, is GAGVSQSPSNKVTEKGKDVELRCDPISGHTALYWYRQSLGQGLEFLIYFQGNSAPDKSGLPSDRFSAERTGGSVSTLTIQRTQQEDSAVYLCASSLQTAYNEQFFGPGTRLTVL.

On this clone: Different DNA sequences within this sample yield the same CDR3. The chain links TRBV29-1 to TRBJ2-5, with D unclear. Germline V gene lookup returns CDR1 SQVTM and CDR2 ANQGSEA. The CDR3 covers 12 residues. With 5 bases removed from V and 1 base from J, the gap between germline ends came to 8 bases. The CDR3 protein is CSVSDGQETQYF. The CDR3 coding sequence is TGCAGCGTTTCGGACGGCCAAGAGACCCAGTACTTC.

CDR3 loop: CAWTLRAGGTQYF. The CDR3 bases are TGTGCCTGGACCCTACGGGCAGGGGGGACCCAGTACTTC. The J gene is TRBJ2-5, the V gene TRBV30; TRBD1 matches at 7 bases. The V gene end was trimmed by 4 bases and the J gene end by 7 bases; junction bases not matched to a gene: 9. CDR3 size: 13 residues. The V gene's germline CDR1 is GTSNPN and CDR2 SVGIG (reference sequence).

This clone was counted between two and nine times. CDR3 DNA: TGTGCCAGTTTGCCCAGGGTGACTAATGAAAAACTGTTTTTT. Translated, it gives CASLPRVTNEKLFF. The chain joins TRBV28 to TRBJ1-4; possible D gene TRBD1, 5 bases. CDR1 and CDR2 from the germline V gene are MDHEN and SYDVKM. With 9 bases removed from V and 2 bases from J, the gap between germline ends came to 13 bases. CDR3 length: 14 residues.

This clone was found a few times. J is TRBJ2-1 and V is TRBV18; D remains unclear. The length of the CDR3 is 13 residues. V lost 4 bases to trimming and J lost 3 bases, with 7 bases between them. CDR1 is KGHSH, CDR2 LQKENI, per germline. CDR3 DNA: TGTGCCAGCTCACTAGATCTCTACAATGAGCAGTTCTTC. Encoded protein: CASSLDLYNEQFF.

This clone was seen a few times. The chain carries TRBV27 and TRBJ1-1, with D tentatively TRBD1 (5 bases). Germline V gene data show CDR1 as MNHEY and CDR2 as SMNVEV (reference sequence). This CDR3 comprises 14 residues. Trimming took 6 bases from V and 3 from J, leaving 14 bases between them. In DNA form, the CDR3 reads TGTGCCAGCAGCGAGACAGTTTGGGACACTGAAGCTTTCTTT. This codes for CASSETVWDTEAFF.

This clone was observed a few times. The chain links TRBV30 to TRBJ2-3, with a possible D match to TRBD1 (5 bases). In germline, CDR1 is GTSNPN, CDR2 SVGIG (reference sequence). The CDR3 consists of 14 residues. Trimming shortened V by 1 base and J by 3 bases, and 11 bases separated the two germline ends. The CDR3 sequence is CAWSGRVVTDTQYF. In DNA, the CDR3 is TGTGCCTGGAGTGGCAGGGTAGTTACAGATACGCAGTATTTT.

Turning to this clone: Compared with germline, one end of the junction differs, possibly owing to a read error. The chain uses TRBV5-1 and TRBJ2-3; D could derive from TRBD1 or TRBD2 (5 bases each). Germline CDR1 is SGHRS and CDR2 is YFSETQ. The CDR3 extends over 11 amino acids. This CDR3 is CASSPRAQEDF. Written as DNA, the CDR3 is TGCGCCAGCAGCCCCAGGGCCCAGGAGGATTTT.